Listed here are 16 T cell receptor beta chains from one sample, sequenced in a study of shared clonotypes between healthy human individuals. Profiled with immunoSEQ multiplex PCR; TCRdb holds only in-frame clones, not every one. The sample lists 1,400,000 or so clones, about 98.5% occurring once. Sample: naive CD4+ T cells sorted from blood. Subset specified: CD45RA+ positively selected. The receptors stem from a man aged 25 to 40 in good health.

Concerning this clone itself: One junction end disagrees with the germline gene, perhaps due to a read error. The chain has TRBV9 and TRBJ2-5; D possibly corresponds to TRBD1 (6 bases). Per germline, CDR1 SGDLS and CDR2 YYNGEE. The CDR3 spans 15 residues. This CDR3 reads CASSHSSGGQGTQYF. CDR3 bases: TGTGCCAGCAGCCACTCTAGTGGGGGCCAAGGGACCCAGTACTTC.

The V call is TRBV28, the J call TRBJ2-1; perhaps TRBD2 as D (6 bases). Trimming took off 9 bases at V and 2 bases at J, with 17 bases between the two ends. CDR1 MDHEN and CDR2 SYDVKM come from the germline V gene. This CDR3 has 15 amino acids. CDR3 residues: CASKTSGSTYNEQFF. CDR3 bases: TGTGCCAGTAAAACAAGCGGGTCTACCTACAATGAGCAGTTCTTC.

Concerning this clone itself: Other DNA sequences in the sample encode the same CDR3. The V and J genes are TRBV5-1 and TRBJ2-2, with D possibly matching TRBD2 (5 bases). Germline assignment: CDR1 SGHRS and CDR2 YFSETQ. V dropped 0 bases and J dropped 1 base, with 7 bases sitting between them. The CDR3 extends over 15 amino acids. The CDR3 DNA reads TGCGCCAGCAGCTTGGACCGGGGGAACACCGGGGAGCTGTTTTTT. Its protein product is CASSLDRGNTGELFF.

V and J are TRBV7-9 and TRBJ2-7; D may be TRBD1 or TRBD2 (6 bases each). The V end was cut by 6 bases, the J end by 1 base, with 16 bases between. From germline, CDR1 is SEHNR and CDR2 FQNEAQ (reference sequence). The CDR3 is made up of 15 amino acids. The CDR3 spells CASSRGQSLSYEQYF. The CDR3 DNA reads TGTGCCAGCAGTCGGGGGCAAAGCTTATCCTACGAGCAGTACTTC.

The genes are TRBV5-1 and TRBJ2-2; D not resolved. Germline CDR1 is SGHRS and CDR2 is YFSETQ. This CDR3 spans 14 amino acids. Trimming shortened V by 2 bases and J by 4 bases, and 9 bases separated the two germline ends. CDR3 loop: CASSFGNPTGELFF. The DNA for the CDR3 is TGCGCCAGCAGCTTCGGTAATCCCACCGGGGAGCTGTTTTTT.

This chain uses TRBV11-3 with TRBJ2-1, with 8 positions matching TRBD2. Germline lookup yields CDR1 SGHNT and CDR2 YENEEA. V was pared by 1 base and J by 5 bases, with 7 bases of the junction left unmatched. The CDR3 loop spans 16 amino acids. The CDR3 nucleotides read TGTGCCAGCAGCTTAGGCGCTAGCGGGCCCGACAATGAGCAGTTCTTC. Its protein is CASSLGASGPDNEQFF. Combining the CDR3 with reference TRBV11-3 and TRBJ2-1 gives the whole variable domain EAGVVQSPRYKIIEKKQPVAFWCNPISGHNTLYWYLQNLGQGPELLIRYENEEAVDDSQLPKDRFSAERLKGVDSTLKIQPAELGDSAVYLCASSLGASGPDNEQFFGPGTRLTVL.

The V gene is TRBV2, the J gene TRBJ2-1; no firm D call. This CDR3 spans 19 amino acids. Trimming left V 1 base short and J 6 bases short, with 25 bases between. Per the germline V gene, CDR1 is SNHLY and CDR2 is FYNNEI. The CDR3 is CASSEVWDRFPTAGNEQFF. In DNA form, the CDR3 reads TGTGCCAGCAGTGAAGTATGGGATCGTTTCCCAACAGCCGGCAATGAGCAGTTCTTC.

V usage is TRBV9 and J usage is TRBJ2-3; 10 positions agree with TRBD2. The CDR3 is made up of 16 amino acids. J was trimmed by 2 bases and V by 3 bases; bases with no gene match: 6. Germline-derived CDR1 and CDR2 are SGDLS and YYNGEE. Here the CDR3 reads CASSARLAGTTDTQYF. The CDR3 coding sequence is TGTGCCAGCAGCGCCAGACTAGCGGGTACCACAGATACGCAGTATTTT.

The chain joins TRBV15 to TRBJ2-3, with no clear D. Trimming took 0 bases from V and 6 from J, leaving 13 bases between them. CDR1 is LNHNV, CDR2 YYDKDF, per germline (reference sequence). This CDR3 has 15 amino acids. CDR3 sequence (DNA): TGTGCCACCAGCAGAGATTTACGGTTCGAGGATACGCAGTATTTT. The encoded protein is CATSRDLRFEDTQYF.

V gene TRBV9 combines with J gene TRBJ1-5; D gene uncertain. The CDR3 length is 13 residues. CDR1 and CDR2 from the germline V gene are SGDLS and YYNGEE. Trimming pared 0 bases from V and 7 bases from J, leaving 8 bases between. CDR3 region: CASSVGGKQPQHF. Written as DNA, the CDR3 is TGTGCCAGCAGCGTAGGAGGAAAGCAGCCCCAGCATTTT.

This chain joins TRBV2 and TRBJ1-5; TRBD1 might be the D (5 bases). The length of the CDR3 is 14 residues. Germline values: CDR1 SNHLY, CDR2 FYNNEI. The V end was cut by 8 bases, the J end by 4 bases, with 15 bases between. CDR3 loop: CASPTRDVNQPQHF. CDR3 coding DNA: TGTGCCAGCCCCACCAGGGATGTTAATCAGCCCCAGCATTTT. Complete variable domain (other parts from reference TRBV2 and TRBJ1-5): EPEVTQTPSHQVTQMGQEVILRCVPISNHLYFYWYRQILGQKVEFLVSFYNNEISEKSEIFDDQFSVERPDGSNFTLKIRSTKLEDSAMYFCASPTRDVNQPQHFGDGTRLSIL.

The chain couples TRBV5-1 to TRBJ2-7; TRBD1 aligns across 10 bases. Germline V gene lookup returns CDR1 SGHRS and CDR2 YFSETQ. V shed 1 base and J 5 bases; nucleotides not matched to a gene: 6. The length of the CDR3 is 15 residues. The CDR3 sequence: CASSLQGQGLHEQYF. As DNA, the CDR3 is TGCGCCAGCAGCTTGCAGGGACAGGGGCTCCACGAGCAGTACTTC.

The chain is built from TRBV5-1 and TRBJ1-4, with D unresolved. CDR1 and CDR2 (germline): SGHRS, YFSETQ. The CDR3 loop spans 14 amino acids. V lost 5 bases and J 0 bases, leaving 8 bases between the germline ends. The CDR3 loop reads CASRTAPTNEKLFF. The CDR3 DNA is TGCGCCAGCAGGACGGCGCCAACTAATGAAAAACTGTTTTTT.

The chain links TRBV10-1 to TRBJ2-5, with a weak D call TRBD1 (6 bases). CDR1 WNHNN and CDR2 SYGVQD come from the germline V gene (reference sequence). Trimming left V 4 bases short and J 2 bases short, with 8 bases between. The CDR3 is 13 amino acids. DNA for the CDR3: TGCGCCAGCAGTGGGACAGCTCAAGAGACCCAGTACTTC. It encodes CASSGTAQETQYF.

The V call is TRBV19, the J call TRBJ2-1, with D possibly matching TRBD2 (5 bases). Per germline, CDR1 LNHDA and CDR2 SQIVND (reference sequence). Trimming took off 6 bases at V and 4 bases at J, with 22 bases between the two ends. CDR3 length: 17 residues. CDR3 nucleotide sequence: TGTGCCAGTAGCCATAGTACATCGGCTAGCTGGTACAATGAGCAGTTCTTC. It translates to CASSHSTSASWYNEQFF.

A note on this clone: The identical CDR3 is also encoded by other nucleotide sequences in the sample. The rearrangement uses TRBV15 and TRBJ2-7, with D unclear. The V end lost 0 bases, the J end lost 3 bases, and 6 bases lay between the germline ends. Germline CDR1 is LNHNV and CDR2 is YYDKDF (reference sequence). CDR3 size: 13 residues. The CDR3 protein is CATSRDLLYEQYF. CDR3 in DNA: TGTGCCACCAGCAGAGATCTACTCTACGAGCAGTACTTC.